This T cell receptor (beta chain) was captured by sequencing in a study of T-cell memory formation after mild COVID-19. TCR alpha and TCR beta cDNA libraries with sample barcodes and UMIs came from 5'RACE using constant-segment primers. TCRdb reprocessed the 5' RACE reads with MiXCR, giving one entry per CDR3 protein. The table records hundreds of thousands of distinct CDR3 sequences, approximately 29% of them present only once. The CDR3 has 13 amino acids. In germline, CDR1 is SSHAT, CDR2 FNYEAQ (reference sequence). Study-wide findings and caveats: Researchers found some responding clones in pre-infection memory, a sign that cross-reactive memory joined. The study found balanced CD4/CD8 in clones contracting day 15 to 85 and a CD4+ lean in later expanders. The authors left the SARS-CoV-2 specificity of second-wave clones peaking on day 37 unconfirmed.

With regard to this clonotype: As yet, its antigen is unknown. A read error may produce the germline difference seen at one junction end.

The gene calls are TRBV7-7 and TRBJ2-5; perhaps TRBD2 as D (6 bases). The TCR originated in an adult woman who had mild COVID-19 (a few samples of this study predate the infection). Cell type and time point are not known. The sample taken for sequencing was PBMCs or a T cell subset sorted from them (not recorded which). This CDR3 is CASSLVVGGTQYF. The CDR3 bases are TGTGCTAGCAGCTTAGTGGTGGGAGGGACCCAGTACTTC.